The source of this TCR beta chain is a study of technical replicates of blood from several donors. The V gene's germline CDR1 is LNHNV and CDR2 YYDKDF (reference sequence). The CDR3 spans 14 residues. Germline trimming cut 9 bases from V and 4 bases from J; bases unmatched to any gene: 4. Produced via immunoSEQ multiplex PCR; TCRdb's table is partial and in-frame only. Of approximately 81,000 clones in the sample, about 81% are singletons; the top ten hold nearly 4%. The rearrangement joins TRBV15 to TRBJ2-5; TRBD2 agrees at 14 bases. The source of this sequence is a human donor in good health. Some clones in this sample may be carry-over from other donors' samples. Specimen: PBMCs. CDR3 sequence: CATRTSGGRETQYF. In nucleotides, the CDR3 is TGTGCCACGAGGACTAGCGGGGGGAGAGAGACCCAGTACTTC. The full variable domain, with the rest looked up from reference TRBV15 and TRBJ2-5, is DAMVIQNPRYQVTQFGKPVTLSCSQTLNHNVMYWYQQKSSQAPKLLFHYYDKDFNNEADTPDNFQSRRPNTSFCFLDIRSPGLGDTAMYLCATRTSGGRETQYFGPGTRLLVL.